This entry lists 16 T cell receptor beta chains sequenced from one sample in a study of identical twins (dated by TCRdb to the mid-2010s). Libraries were constructed by 5' RACE. Sequencing was carried out with an Illumina HiSeq 2000. TCRdb ran its own pipeline on the public reads, namely fastp trimming at Q25 and MiXCR clone calling, and kept in-frame beta chains. Rows are unified per CDR3 protein, each entry keeping the most common DNA and genes. For this sample the table gives a few hundred thousand distinct CDR3 sequences, of which 6.5% to 9.5% were detected only once. 3% to 3.5% of the sample is held by the ten biggest clonotypes. These data were also reused for a study on yellow fever vaccine responses in identical twins.

The sample comprised CD8+ T cells sorted from blood. These receptors all stem from a woman between 18 and 30 years old in good health.

This rearrangement joins TRBV6-2 or TRBV6-3 to TRBJ2-2; 12 bases align to TRBD1. V shed 5 bases and J 7 bases; nucleotides not matched to a gene: 14. The CDR3 consists of 18 residues. Per germline, CDR1 MNHEY and CDR2 SVGEGT. DNA of the CDR3: TGTGCCAGCAGTCCGAGTCTGCCGGGACAGGGGGCAAACGGGGAGCTGTTTTTT. Translation: CASSPSLPGQGANGELFF.

The chain joins TRBV4-2 to TRBJ2-3; D uncertain. V was pared by 1 base and J by 6 bases, with 14 bases between. The CDR3 is made up of 15 amino acids. The germline V gene has CDR1 LGHNA and CDR2 YNFKEQ. The CDR3 DNA is TGTGCCAGCAGCCAAGGAGACCCTTTGTTGGATACGCAGTATTTT. Protein product: CASSQGDPLLDTQYF.

This clonotype was recorded many times. J is TRBJ2-1 and V is TRBV12-3 or TRBV12-4; D possibly corresponds to TRBD2 (5 bases). V was trimmed by 5 bases and J by 9 bases, leaving 8 bases between them. The CDR3 is 11 residues long. The chain's CDR3 is CASSPGSEQFF. For the CDR3, the DNA is TGTGCCAGCAGTCCGGGGAGTGAGCAGTTCTTC.

This clonotype was counted at least ten times. This chain connects TRBV14 to TRBJ1-6; D perhaps matches TRBD1 (5 bases). Looked up from germline, CDR1 is SGHDN and CDR2 is FVKESK. Between the trimmed V and J ends, which lost 3 bases and 11 bases, there was a span of 14 bases. CDR3 length equals 14 residues. The CDR3 loop is CASSQGPPRAPLHF. Written as DNA, the CDR3 is TGTGCCAGCAGCCAGGGACCCCCCCGCGCACCCCTCCACTTT.

This clonotype was seen at least ten times. The chain links TRBV20-1 to TRBJ2-7, with 10 bases fitting TRBD1. Germline CDR1 and CDR2: DFQATT and SNEGSKA (reference sequence). This CDR3 is built from 15 residues. V was clipped by 0 bases and J by 3 bases; unmatched bases: 5. CDR3 in DNA: TGCAGTGCTAGAGACCCCGGGACAGGGGACTACGAGCAGTACTTC. Translation: CSARDPGTGDYEQYF.

This clonotype was recorded at least ten times. At one end, the junction sequence differs from germline, possibly due to a read error. The gene calls are TRBV7-7 and TRBJ2-5, with D possibly called TRBD1 or TRBD2 (6 bases each). The CDR3 extends over 14 amino acids. The V gene's germline CDR1 is SSHAT and CDR2 FNYEAQ (reference sequence). The CDR3 nucleotides read TGTGCTAGCAGCTTAGGGGGGAACCAAGAGACCCAGTACTTC. Amino acids: CASSLGGNQETQYF.

This rearrangement joins TRBV6-1 to TRBJ2-3; possible D gene TRBD2, 6 bases. Trimming stripped 6 bases from V and 0 bases from J, with 13 bases between. The CDR3 sequence is 15 residues long. Germline-derived CDR1 and CDR2 are MNHNS and SASEGT. The DNA for the CDR3 is TGTGCCAGCAGAAAACTAGCCATTAGCACAGATACGCAGTATTTT. It is translated as CASRKLAISTDTQYF.

This clonotype was seen only a few times. The chain couples TRBV25-1 to TRBJ2-1; possible D gene TRBD2, 6 bases. The CDR3 loop spans 15 amino acids. V was trimmed by 2 bases and J by 3 bases, leaving 11 bases between them. Looked up from germline, CDR1 is MGHDK and CDR2 is SYGVNS. The chain's CDR3 is CASSEGSGGYNEQFF. The DNA of the CDR3 is TGTGCCAGCAGTGAAGGTAGCGGAGGCTACAATGAGCAGTTCTTC. The full variable domain, its missing parts supplied by reference TRBV25-1 and TRBJ2-1, is EADIYQTPRYLVIGTGKKITLECSQTMGHDKMYWYQQDPGMELHLIHYSYGVNSTEKGDLSSESTVSRIRTEHFPLTLESARPSHTSQYLCASSEGSGGYNEQFFGPGTRLTVL.

This clonotype was recorded at least ten times. This rearrangement joins TRBV12-3 or TRBV12-4 to TRBJ2-2, with a weak D call TRBD1 (5 bases). The CDR3 length is 13 residues. V was pared by 6 bases and J by 5 bases, with 10 bases between. CDR3 protein: CASSSGSTGELFF. The CDR3 bases are TGTGCCAGCAGCTCAGGGTCAACCGGGGAGCTGTTTTTT.

V and J are TRBV2 and TRBJ1-5, with 7 bases lining up with TRBD1. This CDR3 comprises 16 residues. The V and J ends lost 6 bases and 4 bases, in that order; junction bases with no gene match: 12. The germline CDR1 and CDR2 sequences are SNHLY and FYNNEI. The CDR3 reads CASSYAGQVLNQPQHF. Written as DNA, the CDR3 is TGTGCCAGCAGCTACGCAGGACAGGTATTAAATCAGCCCCAGCATTTT.

In this sample, this clonotype turned up many times. V gene TRBV7-9 combines with J gene TRBJ2-1; 9 nucleotides agree with TRBD2. Germline CDR1 reads SEHNR; CDR2 reads FQNEAQ (reference sequence). The CDR3 covers 16 residues. V trimming: 0 bases; J trimming: 8 bases; junction bases outside the gene matches: 8. The CDR3 here is CASSLAAGLALHEQFF. The CDR3 DNA sequence: TGTGCCAGCAGCTTAGCGGCGGGACTAGCATTGCATGAGCAGTTCTTC.

The chain links TRBV20-1 to TRBJ2-7; weak D call: TRBD1 (6 bases). The CDR3 loop spans 12 amino acids. The V gene lost 3 bases and the J gene lost 6 bases, with 12 bases spanning the gap. Germline V gene lookup returns CDR1 DFQATT and CDR2 SNEGSKA (reference sequence). The chain's CDR3 is CSARDSLTEQYF. CDR3 nucleotides: TGCAGTGCTAGGGACAGCCTTACCGAGCAGTACTTC.

This clonotype came up a few times. The V and J genes are TRBV6-2 or TRBV6-3 and TRBJ2-1, with D unclear. The V and J ends lost 2 bases and 0 bases respectively, with 8 bases between them. Germline lookup yields CDR1 MNHEY and CDR2 SVGEGT. CDR3 length: 15 amino acids. The CDR3 nucleotides read TGTGCCAGCAGTTACGGAACAGACTCCTACAATGAGCAGTTCTTC. It specifies CASSYGTDSYNEQFF.

The rearrangement joins TRBV4-1 to TRBJ2-7, with 7 bases fitting TRBD1. The V gene's germline CDR1 is MGHRA and CDR2 YSYEKL. This CDR3 comprises 14 residues. V lost 1 base, J lost 5 bases, and 5 bases stayed unmatched. For the CDR3, the DNA is TGCGCCAGCAGCCAAGGGGACAGTTCCCACGAGCAGTACTTC. This codes for CASSQGDSSHEQYF.

This clonotype was observed many times. This rearrangement joins TRBV29-1 to TRBJ2-7; D is ambiguous. The germline V gene encodes CDR1 SQVTM and CDR2 ANQGSEA. With 7 bases removed from V and 4 bases from J, the gap between germline ends came to 11 bases. This CDR3 comprises 11 residues. The CDR3 loop reads CSATDPYEQYF. CDR3 sequence (DNA): TGCAGCGCTACAGATCCATACGAGCAGTACTTC.

Ten or more counts support this clonotype. The chain carries TRBV29-1 and TRBJ2-7, with TRBD1 identical over 8 bases. This CDR3 spans 15 amino acids. Germline trimming cut 2 bases from V and 3 bases from J; bases unmatched to any gene: 9. Germline CDR1 reads SQVTM; CDR2 reads ANQGSEA. In nucleotides, the CDR3 is TGCAGCGTTGAAACAGTAAGGACAGGGAACTACGAGCAGTACTTC. It translates to CSVETVRTGNYEQYF.